Listed below are T cell receptor beta chains from one sample, sequenced in a study of T-cell memory formation after mild COVID-19. TCRdb itself ran the 5' RACE reads through MiXCR, one entry per CDR3 protein. The table includes 350,000 or so distinct CDR3 sequences, 21% detected once. Sequenced material: PBMCs or a T cell subset sorted from them (not recorded which). The receptors come from an adult woman who had mild COVID-19 (a few samples of this study predate the infection). Cell type and time point are not known. The CDR3 runs from the conserved cysteine through the conserved F or W.

CDR3 protein,V gene,CDR3 length,J gene
CASSHPPQGMGNEQYF,TRBV6-2/TRBV6-3,16,TRBJ2-7
CASSLARGWEQYF,TRBV12-3/TRBV12-4,13,TRBJ2-7
CASSQRDRSSYEQYF,TRBV3-1,15,TRBJ2-7
CASRLTTSGETQYF,TRBV6-5,14,TRBJ2-5
CASSQKGNQPQHF,TRBV14,13,TRBJ1-5
CASSLRLAGGSSYNEQFF,TRBV27,18,TRBJ2-1
CASSFRDRAYEQYF,TRBV12-3/TRBV12-4,14,TRBJ2-7
CSATPRDRGKTEAFF,TRBV20-1,15,TRBJ1-1
CAIRDRGYEQYF,TRBV10-3,12,TRBJ2-7
CASSFPVGREYEQYF,TRBV5-5,15,TRBJ2-7
CASSPRGVGGKGNEQFF,TRBV9,17,TRBJ2-1
CASTMSRDRGSNIQYF,TRBV12-3/TRBV12-4,16,TRBJ2-4
CASSQQSTGSGANVLTF,TRBV4-3,17,TRBJ2-6
CASSQDRGAYGYTF,TRBV4-1,14,TRBJ1-2